This TCR beta chain was recovered during a study of blood T cell repertoires in COVID-19. Study as a whole: In each case, the material was cDNA or gDNA derived from T cells, B-cell-depleted T cells, or PBMCs.

CDR3 length: 13 residues. The germline V gene encodes CDR1 LGHDT and CDR2 YNNKEL (reference sequence). V shed 4 bases and J shed 6 bases, with 13 bases lying between them. The cohort comprised adults aged 18 to 89 years residing in 20 to 30 US areas. Original handling: Estimation of nucleated cell counts was performed using reference gene primer amplification. Generated by immunoSEQ multiplex PCR, the TCRdb table keeps only in-frame clones and is missing some. That table supplies the V and J calls and clone size; D and trimming were determined from the DNA. The sample consists of roughly 240,000 clones, almost 85% of them appearing once.

The sequence was obtained from a woman aged 45-59 years with acute COVID-19. The rearrangement links TRBV3-1 (or the pseudogene TRBV3-2) to TRBJ2-7; possibly TRBD1 for D (5 bases). Sequenced sample: PBMCs or T cells enriched from blood (not recorded which). CDR3 nucleotides: TGTGCCAGCAGCCGAGAAGGGGTCTCCGAGCAGTACTTC. Translation: CASSREGVSEQYF.